This is a list of T cell receptor beta chains from one sample in a study of early T cells in non-severe SARS-CoV-2 infection. TCRdb processed the 5' RACE reads anew with MiXCR; each CDR3 protein has one entry. Of tens of thousands of distinct CDR3 sequences in the sample, 11% were seen once. Input material: whole blood. All receptors come from an adult who was a healthcare worker with PCR-confirmed SARS-CoV-2 infection or an uninfected control (not recorded which). Each CDR3 is given with its conserved first and last residue. The D gene is left open where the match is weak. Size is stated for part of the rows, as once, few or many counts, or as a class when the clone is expanded.

DNA	CDR3	size	D	V	J
TGTGCCAGCGTACCGGCAGGGGGGGCCGAGCAGTACTTC	CASVPAGGAEQYF	many	NA	TRBV6-6	TRBJ2-7
TGTGCCAGCAGCTTCGCTAGCGGGGGGACTTACGAGCAGTACTTC	CASSFASGGTYEQYF	many	TRBD2	TRBV5-5	TRBJ2-7
TGTGCCAGCCGTTCTAGCGCCGGCACAGATACGCAGTATTTT	CASRSSAGTDTQYF	NA	NA	TRBV27	TRBJ2-3
TGTGCCAGCAGCTTTAGAAACACCGGGGAGCTGTTTTTT	CASSFRNTGELFF	few	NA	TRBV5-6	TRBJ2-2
TGTGCCAGCAGCTCCAATCTAGAGACCCAGTACTTC	CASSSNLETQYF	NA	NA	TRBV11-1	TRBJ2-5
TGTGCCAGCAGCGCACGAGTTGTGGGGAGGGGAACAGATACGCAGTATTTT	CASSARVVGRGTDTQYF	many	TRBD2	TRBV7-9	TRBJ2-3
TGTGCCAGTAGTCCTGGGGGAATGGGACTTCCCTACGAGCAGTACTTC	CASSPGGMGLPYEQYF	many	NA	TRBV19	TRBJ2-7
TGCGCCAGCAGCCCTAGAGAGATAGTCTCTGGAAACACCATATATTTT	CASSPREIVSGNTIYF	many	NA	TRBV5-1	TRBJ1-3
TGCAGCTGCTCCTACAATGAGCAGTTCTTC	CSCSYNEQFF	few	NA	TRBV29-1	TRBJ2-1
TGTGCCAGCAGCAGTTCGACTGGCTACACCTTC	CASSSSTGYTF	many	NA	TRBV3-1	TRBJ1-2
TGTGCCAGCAGCGTACAGGGGAGATCCTACGAGCAGTACTTC	CASSVQGRSYEQYF	few	TRBD1	TRBV28	TRBJ2-7
TGTGCCAGCACCCCTATCCTCCAAGGCAGAACTAGCACAGATACGCAGTATTTT	CASTPILQGRTSTDTQYF	few	NA	TRBV6-2/TRBV6-3	TRBJ2-3
TGTGCCAGCAGCCCAGTTGCAACTAATGAAAAACTGTTTTTT	CASSPVATNEKLFF	NA	NA	TRBV7-9	TRBJ1-4
TGTGCCAGCAGCTTCGCTGGCTGGGGACAAGAGACCCAGTACTTC	CASSFAGWGQETQYF	many	NA	TRBV7-8	TRBJ2-5
TGCGCCAGCAGCCAAGAGGAGGGGTTCGGTAATGAGCAGTTCTTC	CASSQEEGFGNEQFF	many	NA	TRBV4-1	TRBJ2-1
TGTGCCAGCAGCTTAGATCCTGAAGCTTTCTTT	CASSLDPEAFF	few	NA	TRBV11-2	TRBJ1-1
TGCAGCGCACGACTAGCAGGCAATGAGCAGTTCTTC	CSARLAGNEQFF	NA	TRBD2	TRBV29-1	TRBJ2-1
TGCGCCAGCAGCCCTTGGATCGTGAGCCGGGCCACCCCTTACAATGAGCAGTTCTTC	CASSPWIVSRATPYNEQFF	many	NA	TRBV5-1	TRBJ2-1
TGTGCCTGGAGTCCACACCCGACAGTGAACACTGAAGCTTTCTTT	CAWSPHPTVNTEAFF	many	NA	TRBV30	TRBJ1-1
TGTGCCATCAGCCAGGGACAGAGTGTAGAGACCCAGTACTTC	CAISQGQSVETQYF	NA	TRBD1	TRBV10-3	TRBJ2-5
TGTGCCAGCAGCACCGGGACTAGCGGCTCAGATACGCAGTATTTT	CASSTGTSGSDTQYF	few	TRBD2	TRBV9	TRBJ2-3
TGTGCCAGCAGCCAAGATCTTGGACAGGGGTTAGTGAATTACGGCTACACCTTC	CASSQDLGQGLVNYGYTF	NA	TRBD1	TRBV4-2	TRBJ1-2
TGTGCCAGCAGCGTCTTAATCCGCGAGCAGTACTTC	CASSVLIREQYF	many	NA	TRBV2	TRBJ2-7
TGCGCCAGCAGCCCACAAGCCCGGAGCACAGATACGCAGTATTTT	CASSPQARSTDTQYF	many	NA	TRBV4-1	TRBJ2-3
TGCGCCAGCAGCCAAGATACGGGTAATTCACCCCTCCACTTT	CASSQDTGNSPLHF	many	NA	TRBV4-1	TRBJ1-6
TGTGCCAGCAGAGTCAGGGACAGTCAGCCCCAGCATTTT	CASRVRDSQPQHF	many	TRBD1	TRBV6-1	TRBJ1-5
TGTGCCAGCAGGTTGGGACAGCAGAACACTGAAGCTTTCTTT	CASRLGQQNTEAFF	many	TRBD1	TRBV5-6	TRBJ1-1
TGTGCCAGCAGCTTGCACGCGGGCAATTCACCCCTCCACTTT	CASSLHAGNSPLHF	few	NA	TRBV5-6	TRBJ1-6
TGCAGTGCTAGAAATAGACTAGGGGGATACAATGAGCAGTTCTTC	CSARNRLGGYNEQFF	many	NA	TRBV20-1	TRBJ2-1
TGTGCCAGCAGCGCCCGGACTAGCGGGAGCGGCAATGAGCAGTTCTTC	CASSARTSGSGNEQFF	many	TRBD2	TRBV7-8	TRBJ2-1
TGTGCCAGCAGCTTGGCCTGGAACTGGGATACGCAGTATTTT	CASSLAWNWDTQYF	few	NA	TRBV5-4	TRBJ2-3
TGTGCCAGCAGCGAACGGGCTAGCGGGATTGATACGCAGTATTTT	CASSERASGIDTQYF	many	TRBD2	TRBV7-3	TRBJ2-3
TGTGCCAGCAGCTATTGGGTGGGCGAGCAGTACTTC	CASSYWVGEQYF	few	NA	TRBV7-9	TRBJ2-7
TGTGCCAGCAGCTCGTATCCCGGGACAGAGTTGAACACTGAAGCTTTCTTT	CASSSYPGTELNTEAFF	many	TRBD1	TRBV7-6	TRBJ1-1
TGTGCCAGCAGCCAACAACAGGGGGGCCACTCTGGAAACACCATATATTTT	CASSQQQGGHSGNTIYF	many	TRBD1	TRBV3-1	TRBJ1-3
TGTGCCACCAATGCCGGGACTAGCGGCACAGATACGCAGTATTTT	CATNAGTSGTDTQYF	many	TRBD2	TRBV24-1	TRBJ2-3
TGTGCCAGCAGCTCCTACTCTAGGGGGGGGAGCTACGAGCAGTACTTC	CASSSYSRGGSYEQYF	NA	NA	TRBV11-2	TRBJ2-7
TGTGCTAGTGGTTTATGGCGGGGCCCGGCAGATACGCAGTATTTT	CASGLWRGPADTQYF	few	NA	TRBV12-5	TRBJ2-3
TGTGCCAGCAGCGTAGAACAGGGGGACACCATATATTTT	CASSVEQGDTIYF	many	TRBD1	TRBV9	TRBJ1-3
TGCAGCGCCAGGGACCCTTACACCTACGAGCAGTACTTC	CSARDPYTYEQYF	NA	NA	TRBV29-1	TRBJ2-7
TGTGCCAGCAGCGCACAGGGATACGAGCAGTACTTC	CASSAQGYEQYF	many	NA	TRBV2	TRBJ2-7
TGTGCCAGCAGTCTCGCGGGGGGGCCTCCAGATACGCAGTATTTT	CASSLAGGPPDTQYF	many	TRBD2	TRBV11-2	TRBJ2-3
TGTGCCAGCAGCAAAGGGACAGCTGGGCTCGGCAATGAGCAGTTCTTC	CASSKGTAGLGNEQFF	many	TRBD1	TRBV11-2	TRBJ2-1
TGTGCCAGCAGCTTAGTCTTCGACAGGGGAAATGAAAAACTGTTTTTT	CASSLVFDRGNEKLFF	few	TRBD1	TRBV7-9	TRBJ1-4
TGTGCCACCAGCAGAGAAGGAGGGGGGCCCCAGAATGAGCAGTTCTTC	CATSREGGGPQNEQFF	many	NA	TRBV15	TRBJ2-1
TGTGCCAGCAGTTTAACGTTGGGCAGGGGAAATACGCAGTATTTT	CASSLTLGRGNTQYF	many	NA	TRBV12-3/TRBV12-4	TRBJ2-3
TGCAGCGCGGGACAGGGGGCGACCGGGGAGCTGTTTTTT	CSAGQGATGELFF	few	TRBD1	TRBV29-1	TRBJ2-2
TGCAGTGCTAGAGCAGGGCAAACGGGTGAGCAGTTCTTC	CSARAGQTGEQFF	many	NA	TRBV20-1	TRBJ2-1
TGTGCCAGCATGAACGACCGACAGGGTCGGCGGGAGACCCAGTACTTC	CASMNDRQGRRETQYF	once	TRBD1	TRBV7-2	TRBJ2-5